This T cell receptor beta chain was observed in a study of blood T cell repertoires in COVID-19. Donors were grouped by their self-reported clinical history. The CDR3 totals 14 residues. Germline V gene lookup returns CDR1 KGHDR and CDR2 SFDVKD. With 5 bases clipped from V and 6 bases from J, the junction kept 5 bases outside the gene matches. TCRdb's table, derived via immunoSEQ multiplex PCR, lists solely in-frame clones and lacks some. In the table there are 150,000 to 200,000 clones, about 84% of which are singletons. Input material: PBMCs or T cells enriched from blood (not recorded which). The chain couples TRBV24-1 to TRBJ2-1; 8 bases line up with TRBD1. This clonotype was obtained from a man aged 50 to 59 who had recovered from COVID-19. In DNA form, the CDR3 reads TGTGCCACCAGTGCAACAGGGGGTACCAATGAGCAGTTCTTC. It codes for CATSATGGTNEQFF.